This entry concerns a single T cell receptor beta chain. Investigators isolated RNA and reverse transcribed it into cDNA to act as the sequencing template. Clones were read by immunoSEQ multiplex PCR, and TCRdb kept only the in-frame ones, dropping some. The sample shows more than 85,000 clones, roughly two thirds of them seen only once. This entry is derived from a study of CD8+ T cells in alopecia areata. The treatment here: oral pan-JAK inhibitor, 5-10 mg twice daily. This CDR3 is 16 amino acids long. Germline loops: CDR1 SGHRS, CDR2 YFSETQ. J gave up 3 bases and V 4 bases, and 11 bases lay outside the gene matches.

The chain uses TRBV5-1 and TRBJ1-1; 8 positions match TRBD1. The TCR sequence derives from a human donor with alopecia areata. The sequences come from CD8+ T cells sorted from blood, collected at week 4, from a patient treated with tofacitinib. The CDR3: CASSPPSGGADTEAFF. The CDR3 DNA sequence: TGCGCCAGCAGCCCTCCATCAGGGGGCGCGGACACTGAAGCTTTCTTT.